Listed below are T cell receptor beta chains from one sample, sequenced in a study of radiotherapy plus CTLA-4 blockade in lung cancer. Generated by immunoSEQ multiplex PCR, the TCRdb table keeps only in-frame clones and is missing some. The data contain roughly 75,000 clones, more than 60% of them seen just once; the ten biggest clones take up about 23%. Here the sequenced sample was peripheral blood, taken from a patient treated with radiotherapy plus ipilimumab. The receptors shown here come from a human donor with non-small cell lung cancer whose response to radiotherapy plus ipilimumab could not be evaluated. Some clones in this sample may be carry-over from other donors' samples. Both conserved end residues are part of each CDR3. Fields, in order: V gene, D gene, J gene, clone size, CDR3 DNA, CDR3 protein. A D gene is named only where the DNA matches it firmly. Size is stated for part of the rows, as once, few or many counts, or as a class when the clone is expanded.

>TRBV28|TRBD1|TRBJ2-7|.
TGTGCCAGCTCAGAAATAACAGGGGACTCCTACGAGCAGTACTTC
CASSEITGDSYEQYF
>TRBV7-9|TRBD1|TRBJ1-2|.
TGTGCCAGCAGCCCAGAGGGACAGGGGGCATATGGCTACACCTTC
CASSPEGQGAYGYTF
>TRBV29-1|.|TRBJ2-3|.
TGCAGCGCCGACCTTCCCGGCCGGGGAGATACGCAGTATTTT
CSADLPGRGDTQYF
>TRBV9|.|TRBJ2-1|.
TGTGCCAGCAGCGTAGGAGGAGGGCGGAATAACTACAATGAGCAGTTCTTC
CASSVGGGRNNYNEQFF
>TRBV6-1|.|TRBJ2-1|once
TGTGCCAGCAGTGAAGCTGCGGGGTATGAGCAGTTCTTC
CASSEAAGYEQFF
>TRBV5-4|.|TRBJ1-3|few
TGTGCCAGCAGCTTTGGGACACTCGGAAACACCATATATTTT
CASSFGTLGNTIYF
>TRBV4-3|.|TRBJ2-6|.
TGCGCCAGCAGCCAAGATGCCAGGGGGGCCGGGGCCAACGTCCTGACTTTC
CASSQDARGAGANVLTF
>TRBV4-2|TRBD2|TRBJ2-5|.
TGTGCCAGCAGCCAGTTCATTGGGGCGGGGGAAATTGCAGAGACCCAGTACTTC
CASSQFIGAGEIAETQYF
>TRBV11-3|TRBD1|TRBJ2-2|.
TGTGCCAGCAGCCAGACAGGGGTCAACACCGGGGAGCTGTTTTTT
CASSQTGVNTGELFF
>TRBV28|.|TRBJ2-3|.
TGTGCCAGCCACGGGTGGGGGGGCGGCGCAGATACGCAGTATTTT
CASHGWGGGADTQYF
>TRBV18|.|TRBJ1-4|.
TGTGCCAGCTCAGCGACAGGCGTTGAAAAACTGTTTTTT
CASSATGVEKLFF
>TRBV5-4|TRBD1|TRBJ1-6|.
TGTGCCAGCAGCTTACCCGGGACAGGGGATAATTCACCCCTCCACTTT
CASSLPGTGDNSPLHF
>TRBV4-1|TRBD2|TRBJ2-7|few
TGCGCCAGCAGCCAAGTGCTAGCGGATTCCTACGAGCAGTACTTC
CASSQVLADSYEQYF
>TRBV15|.|TRBJ1-5|.
TGTGCCACCAGCGCTCCCGGGGGAAGGCCCCAGCATTTT
CATSAPGGRPQHF
>TRBV9|.|TRBJ2-1|once
TGTGCCAGCAGCGTAGCCCCAGGAGACAGGTCCTCCTACAATGAGCAGTTCTTC
CASSVAPGDRSSYNEQFF
>TRBV2|TRBD2|TRBJ2-7|.
TGTGCCAGCAGTTACCGCCCGACTAGCGGGGGTTTCTACGAGCAGTACTTC
CASSYRPTSGGFYEQYF